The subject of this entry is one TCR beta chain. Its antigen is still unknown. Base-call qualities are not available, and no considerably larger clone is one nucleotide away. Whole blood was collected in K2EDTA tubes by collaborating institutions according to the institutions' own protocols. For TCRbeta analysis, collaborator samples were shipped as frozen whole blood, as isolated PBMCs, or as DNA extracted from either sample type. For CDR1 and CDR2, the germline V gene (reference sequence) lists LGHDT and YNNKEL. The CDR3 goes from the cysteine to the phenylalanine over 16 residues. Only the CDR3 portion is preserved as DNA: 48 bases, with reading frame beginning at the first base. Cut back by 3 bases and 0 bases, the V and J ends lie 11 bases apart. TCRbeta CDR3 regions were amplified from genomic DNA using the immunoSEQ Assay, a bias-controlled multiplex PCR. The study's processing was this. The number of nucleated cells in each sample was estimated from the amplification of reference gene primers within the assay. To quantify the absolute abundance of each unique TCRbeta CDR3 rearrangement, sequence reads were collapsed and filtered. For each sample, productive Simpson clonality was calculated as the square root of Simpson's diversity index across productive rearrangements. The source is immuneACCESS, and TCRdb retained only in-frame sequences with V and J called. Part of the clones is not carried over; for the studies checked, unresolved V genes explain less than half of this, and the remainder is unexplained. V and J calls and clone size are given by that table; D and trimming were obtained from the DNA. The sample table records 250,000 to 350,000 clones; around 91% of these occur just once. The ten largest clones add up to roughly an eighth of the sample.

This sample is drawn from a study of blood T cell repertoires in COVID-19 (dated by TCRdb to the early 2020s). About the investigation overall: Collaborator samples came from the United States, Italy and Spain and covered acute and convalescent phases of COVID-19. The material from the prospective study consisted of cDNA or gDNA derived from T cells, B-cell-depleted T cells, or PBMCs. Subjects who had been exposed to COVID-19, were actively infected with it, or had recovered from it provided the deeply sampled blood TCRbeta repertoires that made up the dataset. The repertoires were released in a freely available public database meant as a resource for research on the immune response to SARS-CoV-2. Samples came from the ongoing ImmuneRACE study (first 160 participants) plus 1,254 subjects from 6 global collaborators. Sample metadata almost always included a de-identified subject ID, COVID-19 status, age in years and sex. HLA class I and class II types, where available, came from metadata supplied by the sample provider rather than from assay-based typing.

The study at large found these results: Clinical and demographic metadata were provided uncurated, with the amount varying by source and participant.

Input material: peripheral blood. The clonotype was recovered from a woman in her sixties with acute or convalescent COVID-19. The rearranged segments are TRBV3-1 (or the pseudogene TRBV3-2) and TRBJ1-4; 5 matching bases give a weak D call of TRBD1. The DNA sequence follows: TGTGCCAGCAGCCAGGGTCAGGGAACAACTAATGAAAAACTGTTTTTT. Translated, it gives CASSQGQGTTNEKLFF.